These T cell receptor beta chains were read from a single sample in a study of cytomegalovirus exposure and HLA in healthy donors. Some clones are missing from TCRdb's copy, which holds only in-frame ones; the method was immunoSEQ multiplex PCR. The sample yields about 180,000 clones, over 75% seen once. Sequencing was carried out using PBMCs. Every receptor here comes from a man aged 55 to 70 in good health and CMV-seronegative. CDR3s include the opening cysteine and the closing phenylalanine or tryptophan. The D gene is left open where the match is weak. Clone size is stated in some rows and not others, as once, few, many or a class when expanded.

v_gene	len	j_gene	d_gene	abundance	CDR3nt	CDR3aa
TRBV4-1	15	TRBJ1-2	TRBD1	.	TGCGCCAGCAGCCAAGGGGACAGGGCTAACTATGGCTACACCTTC	CASSQGDRANYGYTF
TRBV6-1	15	TRBJ1-6	TRBD1	.	TGTGCCAGCAGTAAAACAGGGGGCTACAGTTCACCCCTCCACTTT	CASSKTGGYSSPLHF
TRBV6-5	16	TRBJ2-7	TRBD1	.	TGTGCCAGCAGTTCGTCCTCGGACAGGAGCTCCTACGAGCAGTACTTC	CASSSSSDRSSYEQYF
TRBV7-9	15	TRBJ2-1	.	.	TGTGCCAGCAGCTTATCTACGGGGTACTACAATGAGCAGTTCTTC	CASSLSTGYYNEQFF
TRBV5-6	15	TRBJ1-1	.	few	TGTGCCAGCAGCGTTACCTACGCAGGGAACACTGAAGCTTTCTTT	CASSVTYAGNTEAFF
TRBV10-3	15	TRBJ2-7	.	.	TGTGCCATCAGTGACCCTGGACAGAGCTCCTACGAGCAGTACTTC	CAISDPGQSSYEQYF
TRBV4-2	15	TRBJ2-1	TRBD2	.	TGTGCCAGCAGCCAAGAAGTGTCTAGCGGGAATGAGCAGTTCTTC	CASSQEVSSGNEQFF
TRBV7-8	15	TRBJ2-2	.	.	TGTGCCAGCAGCTTAGGCGGCGTAAGGAGCGGGGAGCTGTTTTTT	CASSLGGVRSGELFF
TRBV6-6	14	TRBJ1-1	TRBD1	.	TGTGCCAGCAGTTACTCGGGACAGTACACTGAAGCTTTCTTT	CASSYSGQYTEAFF
TRBV19	15	TRBJ2-3	TRBD2	.	TGTGCCAGTAGCAGGACTAGCGGGAGACCAGATACGCAGTATTTT	CASSRTSGRPDTQYF
TRBV9	16	TRBJ2-1	TRBD2	.	TGTGCCAGCAGCGGATATAGCGGGAGCTCCTACAATGAGCAGTTCTTC	CASSGYSGSSYNEQFF
TRBV6-6	11	TRBJ2-7	.	.	TGTGCCAGCGAGTCAGGCCACGAGCAGTACTTC	CASESGHEQYF
TRBV30	17	TRBJ2-7	TRBD2	.	TGTGCCTGGAGGAGGGCTAGCGGGAGGGCCCGCTCCTACGAGCAGTACTTC	CAWRRASGRARSYEQYF
TRBV18	14	TRBJ1-1	.	.	TGTGCCAGCTCACGGACTGCTGAGAACACTGAAGCTTTCTTT	CASSRTAENTEAFF
TRBV19	15	TRBJ2-5	TRBD2	.	TGTGCCAGTAGTATCGGGACTAGCGGACAAGAGACCCAGTACTTC	CASSIGTSGQETQYF
TRBV11-3	16	TRBJ1-6	.	.	TGTGCCAGCAGCTTTGACAGGTCCTCCTATAATTCACCCCTCCACTTT	CASSFDRSSYNSPLHF
TRBV6-1	14	TRBJ2-5	.	.	TGTGCCAGCAGTGAACGGGGGATTCCAGACACCCAGTACTTC	CASSERGIPDTQYF
TRBV6-6	15	TRBJ2-7	TRBD2	.	TGTGCCAGCAGTCTCCCTGGGCGGGGGAGCTACGAGCAGTACTTC	CASSLPGRGSYEQYF
TRBV6-6	12	TRBJ1-3	TRBD1	.	TGTGCCAGCAGTTACCAGGGGGACACCATATATTTT	CASSYQGDTIYF
TRBV6-5	15	TRBJ2-2	.	.	TGTGCCAGCAGTTACTCTGGGCCTAACACCGGGGAGCTGTTTTTT	CASSYSGPNTGELFF
TRBV14	16	TRBJ1-1	TRBD1	.	TGTGCCAGCAGCCAAGGGGGGACAGGGGTTTCCACTGAAGCTTTCTTT	CASSQGGTGVSTEAFF
TRBV5-1	15	TRBJ2-2	TRBD2	.	TGCGCCAGCAGCTTAAGCGGGGGCCTCACCGGGGAGCTGTTTTTT	CASSLSGGLTGELFF
TRBV5-6	16	TRBJ2-1	TRBD1	.	TGTGCCAGCAGCTGGGGGATAAGGACAGGCTACAATGAGCAGTTCTTC	CASSWGIRTGYNEQFF
TRBV28	16	TRBJ2-5	.	.	TGTGCCAGCAGTTTAGAGGGAGGCCTAGCGCAAGAGACCCAGTACTTC	CASSLEGGLAQETQYF
TRBV10-2	15	TRBJ2-7	.	.	TGCGCCAGCAGTGACCCTCGCTCGAGCTCCTACGAGCAGTACTTC	CASSDPRSSSYEQYF
TRBV30	16	TRBJ1-1	.	.	TGTGCCTGGAGTGTGGGTAGTGGGTGGAGTAACACTGAAGCTTTCTTT	CAWSVGSGWSNTEAFF
TRBV6-6	14	TRBJ1-1	.	few	TGTGCCAGCAGTTACTCGAGTCAGAACACTGAAGCTTTCTTT	CASSYSSQNTEAFF
TRBV27	13	TRBJ1-2	TRBD1	.	TGTGCCAGCACCCGGGACAGCCGCTATGGCTACACCTTC	CASTRDSRYGYTF
TRBV7-9	15	TRBJ1-2	.	.	TGTGCCACACCGGGGGACTCCCGCCTTGACTATGGCTACACCTTC	CATPGDSRLDYGYTF
TRBV19	15	TRBJ2-7	TRBD1	.	TGTGCCAGTAGTAGGGACAGGGGGATCCCCTACGAGCAGTACTTC	CASSRDRGIPYEQYF
TRBV6-5	15	TRBJ2-5	TRBD2	once	TGTGCCAGCAGTTATTGGGGCGGGGGCCAAGAGACCCAGTACTTC	CASSYWGGGQETQYF
TRBV5-6	15	TRBJ2-7	.	.	TGTGCCAGCAGCTTGGGATGGGGACTTTACTACGAGCAGTACTTC	CASSLGWGLYYEQYF
TRBV19	17	TRBJ2-2	TRBD2	.	TGTGCCAGTAGTCTACTAGCGGGAGGGTTGGGCACCGGGGAGCTGTTTTTT	CASSLLAGGLGTGELFF
TRBV28	15	TRBJ2-4	TRBD2	.	TGTGCCAGCAGTTTAGGGGGGGTAGCCAAAAACATTCAGTACTTC	CASSLGGVAKNIQYF
TRBV27	14	TRBJ2-7	TRBD1	.	TGTGCCAGCAGCCCCGGGACAGGGGGCAACGAGCAGTACTTC	CASSPGTGGNEQYF
TRBV10-3	13	TRBJ1-5	.	.	TGTGCCATCAGTGGTGGTACGGATCAGCCCCAGCATTTT	CAISGGTDQPQHF
TRBV19	14	TRBJ2-1	TRBD2	.	TGTGCCAGTAGTATCGGGACTAACAACAATGAGCAGTTCTTC	CASSIGTNNNEQFF
TRBV7-2	18	TRBJ2-1	TRBD1	few	TGTGCCAGCAGCTTATTCGGGGGCGGGCAGGGGGCGCCCAATGAGCAGTTCTTC	CASSLFGGGQGAPNEQFF
TRBV18	16	TRBJ2-3	TRBD2	.	TGTGCCAGCTCACCAAATAGCGGGGGAAGCACAGATACGCAGTATTTT	CASSPNSGGSTDTQYF
TRBV28	16	TRBJ2-5	TRBD1	.	TGTGCCAGCAGTTCGGACAGGGGACCGGGGGAAGAGACCCAGTACTTC	CASSSDRGPGEETQYF
TRBV5-6	19	TRBJ1-5	TRBD1	few	TGTGCCAGCAGCCTAACCCGAGTCAGGGGGTTTGGAGGCAATCAGCCCCAGCATTTT	CASSLTRVRGFGGNQPQHF
TRBV6-4	16	TRBJ2-3	TRBD2	.	TGTGCCAGCAGTGAGGGGAGCGGGGGGGCCACAGATACGCAGTATTTT	CASSEGSGGATDTQYF
TRBV9	15	TRBJ2-3	TRBD2	.	TGTGCCAGCGGGACTAGCGGGAGTTACACAGATACGCAGTATTTT	CASGTSGSYTDTQYF
TRBV2	11	TRBJ2-7	.	many	TGTGCCAGCAGTCACTCCTACGAGCAGTACTTC	CASSHSYEQYF
TRBV7-9	15	TRBJ2-1	TRBD1	.	TGTGCCAGCAGCTTAGGACAGGGAGTTTCCCATGAGCAGTTCTTC	CASSLGQGVSHEQFF
TRBV5-1	15	TRBJ1-6	.	once	TGCGCCAGCAGCTTGGACAGCCCGTATAATTCACCCCTCCACTTT	CASSLDSPYNSPLHF
TRBV9	16	TRBJ1-2	.	.	TGTGCCAGCAGCGTATCGGGGAACACCCTAGGCTATGGCTACACCTTC	CASSVSGNTLGYGYTF
TRBV6-5	14	TRBJ2-5	TRBD1	few	TGTGCCAGCAGTCAGACAGGGGTCCAAGAGACCCAGTACTTC	CASSQTGVQETQYF
TRBV19	17	TRBJ1-5	.	.	TGTGCCAGTAGTTCGACTGACAGGAGGAAGAGCAATCAGCCCCAGCATTTT	CASSSTDRRKSNQPQHF
TRBV27	18	TRBJ2-3	TRBD1	.	TGTGCCAGCAGTTCCCGGGACAGGGGGCGTTTTGGCACAGATACGCAGTATTTT	CASSSRDRGRFGTDTQYF
TRBV7-8	15	TRBJ2-7	.	.	TGTGCCAGCAGCTTAGCGTTGGGAGATTCCTACGAGCAGTACTTC	CASSLALGDSYEQYF
TRBV28	17	TRBJ2-1	TRBD2	once	TGTGCCAGCAGGCGCAGGGGGGGACTAGCGGCAAACAATGAGCAGTTCTTC	CASRRRGGLAANNEQFF
TRBV2	13	TRBJ2-7	TRBD1	few	TGTGCCAGCAGGACCGACAGGGAGTACGAGCAGTACTTC	CASRTDREYEQYF
TRBV10-3	16	TRBJ2-6	.	many	TGTGCCATCATGGGCCAGACATGGTCTGGGGCCAACGTCCTGACTTTC	CAIMGQTWSGANVLTF
TRBV19	14	TRBJ2-4	TRBD1	.	TGTGCCAGTCAGGCCCGGGACAGGGACAACATTCAGTACTTC	CASQARDRDNIQYF
TRBV4-2	16	TRBJ2-1	TRBD2	.	TGTGCCAGCAGCCAAGTTCTAGCGGGGTTATACAATGAGCAGTTCTTC	CASSQVLAGLYNEQFF
TRBV5-4	18	TRBJ1-3	.	once	TGTGCCAGCAGCTGGGGCCTACAGGGAGGGGGCTCTGGAAACACCATATATTTT	CASSWGLQGGGSGNTIYF
TRBV5-6	15	TRBJ1-6	.	.	TGTGCCAGCAGCTTGGCGCCTCTCGGAGGTTCACCCCTCCACTTT	CASSLAPLGGSPLHF
TRBV6-1	10	TRBJ2-5	.	.	TGTGCCAGCAGCAGGGAGACCCAGTACTTC	CASSRETQYF